The rows below give T cell receptor beta chains drawn from one sample of a study of blood T cell repertoires in COVID-19. Measured with immunoSEQ multiplex PCR; TCRdb has only the in-frame clones, and not every one. The sample contains hundreds of thousands of clones, 88% of which appear only once. Sequencing used PBMCs or T cells enriched from blood (not recorded which). The source is a woman aged 60-70 years in a cohort exposed to, infected with or recovered from COVID-19 (not recorded which). CDR3s leave out the opening cysteine and the closing phenylalanine or tryptophan.

TRBV11-2,TRBJ2-2,ASSPLTVAGELF
TRBV7-3,TRBJ2-1,ASSPERGSYNEQF
TRBV2,TRBJ1-2,ASSADRVGYGYT
TRBV28,TRBJ2-7,ASSYRTSRFYEQY
TRBV19,TRBJ2-3,ASRAGRDTDTQY
TRBV19,TRBJ2-5,ASSTPGLAKETQY
TRBV5-6,TRBJ1-4,ASTPVGEDEKLF
TRBV7-9,TRBJ2-7,ASSDPGTSGSPEQY
TRBV5-1,TRBJ1-1,ASSENRGVEAF
TRBV3-1/TRBV3-2,TRBJ2-1,ASSQGWARASGSHEQF
TRBV27,TRBJ1-2,ASRGGTVTPYGYT
TRBV18,TRBJ2-5,ASSLSFGVVEETQY
TRBV5-1,TRBJ2-7,ASSLAGGSSEQY
TRBV25-1,TRBJ2-7,ASSLPRGLAGDYEQY
TRBV27,TRBJ1-5,ASSGLTDRPNQPQH
TRBV19,TRBJ1-1,ASRGQGRGTEAF
TRBV30,TRBJ2-1,AWSLGRVAVNEQF
TRBV27,TRBJ1-5,ASSPGQDGNQPQH
TRBV6-1,TRBJ2-1,ASSEAQTLYNEQF
TRBV6-4,TRBJ1-5,ASSDLSGTGDYSNQPQH